What follows is one T cell receptor beta chain and its context. The data are from a study of blood T cells in healthy people across ages. Primers used in a second PCR of about 6 to 11 cycles were a sample-barcoded 5' primer and a J-beta primer mix. Carrying 12 random nucleotides, a template-switch adaptor labeled each individual cDNA molecule. TCRdb analysed the 5' RACE reads with MiXCR anew, one entry per CDR3 protein. The sample yields roughly 800,000 distinct CDR3 sequences, more than 45% seen once. Germline CDR1 and CDR2: SEHNR and FQNEAQ (reference sequence). This CDR3 has 14 residues. V gave up 5 bases and J gave up 5 bases, with 13 bases separating them.

What was sequenced was blood. The chain recombines TRBV7-9 with TRBJ2-1; a possible D gene is TRBD2 (5 bases). The receptor was derived from a man aged 25 to 40 in good health. The chain's CDR3 is CASSHGLYHNEQFF. The CDR3 DNA follows: TGTGCCAGCAGCCACGGACTCTACCACAATGAGCAGTTCTTC.